This T cell receptor (beta chain) was captured by sequencing in a study of T cell repertoires in cytomegalovirus infection. At the level of the study: The authors relied on CMV epitopes, both recently identified HLA-C-restricted and well-studied HLA-B-restricted. Public TCR beta signatures indicated both CMV infection and matching HLA type. Study findings and constraints: Individuals carrying CMV plus the relevant HLA were identified by cumulative frequency of public TCR beta families. CMV-specific TCR beta clonotypes restricted by HLA-C were the ones dominating the ex vivo response.

TCRdb redid the calling of the reads with MiXCR, one entry per CDR3 protein. The table includes some 590,000 distinct CDR3 sequences, just under 40% detected once. V dropped 2 bases and J dropped 8 bases, with 19 bases sitting between them. Looked up from germline, CDR1 is KGHSH and CDR2 is LQKENI. The CDR3 length is 16 residues. With regard to this clonotype: Its antigen is not identified.

The sample here was cultured PBMCs, taken from culture after CMV antigen stimulation. The receptor's source is a human donor in good health (CMV status not recorded). Some clones in this sample may be carry-over from other donors' samples. This chain connects TRBV18 to TRBJ2-1; possible D gene TRBD1, 7 bases. The CDR3 loop reads CASSPSQSQGGDEQFF. Written as DNA, the CDR3 is TGTGCCAGCTCACCAAGCCAGTCCCAGGGGGGCGATGAGCAGTTCTTC.